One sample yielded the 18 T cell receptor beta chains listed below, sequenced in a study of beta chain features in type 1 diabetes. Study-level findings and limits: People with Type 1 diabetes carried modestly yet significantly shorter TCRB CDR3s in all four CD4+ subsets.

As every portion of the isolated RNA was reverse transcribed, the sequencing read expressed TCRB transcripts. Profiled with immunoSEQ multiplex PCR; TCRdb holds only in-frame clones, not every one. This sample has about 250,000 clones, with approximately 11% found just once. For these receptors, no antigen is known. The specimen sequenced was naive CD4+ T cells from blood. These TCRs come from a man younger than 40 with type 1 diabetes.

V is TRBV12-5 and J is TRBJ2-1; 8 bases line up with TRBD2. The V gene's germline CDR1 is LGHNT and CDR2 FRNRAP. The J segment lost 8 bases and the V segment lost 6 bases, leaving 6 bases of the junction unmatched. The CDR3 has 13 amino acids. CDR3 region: CASGSTSAYEQFF. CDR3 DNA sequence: TGTGCTAGTGGCTCGACTAGCGCTTATGAGCAGTTCTTC.

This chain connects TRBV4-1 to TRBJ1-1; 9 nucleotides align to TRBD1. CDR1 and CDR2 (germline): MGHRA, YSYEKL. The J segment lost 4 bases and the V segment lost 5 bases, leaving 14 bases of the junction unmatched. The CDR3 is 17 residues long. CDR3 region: CASSSRGTGILGTEAFF. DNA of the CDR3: TGCGCCAGCAGCTCTCGCGGGACAGGGATTCTGGGCACTGAAGCTTTCTTT.

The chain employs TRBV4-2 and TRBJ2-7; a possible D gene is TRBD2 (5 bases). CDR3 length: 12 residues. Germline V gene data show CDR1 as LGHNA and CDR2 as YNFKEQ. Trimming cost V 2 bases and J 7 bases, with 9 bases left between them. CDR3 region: CASSQREKEQYF. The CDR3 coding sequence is TGTGCCAGCAGCCAAAGGGAGAAAGAGCAGTACTTC.

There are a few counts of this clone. CDR3: CASSVMVGISDTQYF. Here the CDR3 DNA reads TGTGCCAGCAGCGTAATGGTCGGTATCTCAGATACGCAGTATTTT. This chain links TRBV9 with TRBJ2-3, with D unresolved. The CDR3 loop spans 15 amino acids. Trimming took 1 base from V and 4 from J, leaving 13 bases between them. The germline V gene has CDR1 SGDLS and CDR2 YYNGEE.

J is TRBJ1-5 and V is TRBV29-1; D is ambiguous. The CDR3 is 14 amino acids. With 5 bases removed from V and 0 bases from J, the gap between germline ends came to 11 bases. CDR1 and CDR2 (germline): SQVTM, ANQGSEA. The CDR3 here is CSVCQENSNQPQHF. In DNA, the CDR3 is TGCAGCGTTTGCCAGGAAAATAGCAATCAGCCCCAGCATTTT.

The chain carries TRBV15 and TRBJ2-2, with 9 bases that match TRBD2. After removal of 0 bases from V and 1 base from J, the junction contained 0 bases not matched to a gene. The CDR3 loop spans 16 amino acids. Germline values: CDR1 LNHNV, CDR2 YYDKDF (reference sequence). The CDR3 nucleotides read TGTGCCACCAGCAGAGATAGCGGGGGGAACACCGGGGAGCTGTTTTTT. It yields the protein CATSRDSGGNTGELFF.

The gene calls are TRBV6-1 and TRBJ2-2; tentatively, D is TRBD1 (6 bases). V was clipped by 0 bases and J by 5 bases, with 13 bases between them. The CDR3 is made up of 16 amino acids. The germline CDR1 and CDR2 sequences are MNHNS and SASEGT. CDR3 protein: CASSEARRGWTGELFF. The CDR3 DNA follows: TGTGCCAGCAGTGAAGCACGCAGGGGTTGGACCGGGGAGCTGTTTTTT.

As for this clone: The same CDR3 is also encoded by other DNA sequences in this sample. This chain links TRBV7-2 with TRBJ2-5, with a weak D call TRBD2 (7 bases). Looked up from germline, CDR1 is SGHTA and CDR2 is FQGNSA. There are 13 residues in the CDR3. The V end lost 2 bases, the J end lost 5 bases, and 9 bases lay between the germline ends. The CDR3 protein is CASSLRGAETQYF. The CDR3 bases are TGTGCCAGCAGCTTACGGGGGGCGGAGACCCAGTACTTC. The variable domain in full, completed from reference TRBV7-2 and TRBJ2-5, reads GAGVSQSPSNKVTEKGKDVELRCDPISGHTALYWYRQSLGQGLEFLIYFQGNSAPDKSGLPSDRFSAERTGGSVSTLTIQRTQQEDSAVYLCASSLRGAETQYFGPGTRLLVL.

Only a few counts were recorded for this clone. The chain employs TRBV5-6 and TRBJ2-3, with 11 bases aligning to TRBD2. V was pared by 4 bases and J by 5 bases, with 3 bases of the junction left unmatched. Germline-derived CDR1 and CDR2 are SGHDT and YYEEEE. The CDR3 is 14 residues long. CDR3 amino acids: CASSAGLAVDTQYF. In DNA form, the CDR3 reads TGTGCCAGCAGCGCGGGACTAGCGGTAGATACGCAGTATTTT.

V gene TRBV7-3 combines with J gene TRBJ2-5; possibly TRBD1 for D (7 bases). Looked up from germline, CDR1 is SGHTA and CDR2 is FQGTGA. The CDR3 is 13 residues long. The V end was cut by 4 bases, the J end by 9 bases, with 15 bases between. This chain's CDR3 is CASSSLAGGSQYF. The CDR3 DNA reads TGTGCCAGCAGCTCCCTGGCAGGGGGGTCCCAGTACTTC. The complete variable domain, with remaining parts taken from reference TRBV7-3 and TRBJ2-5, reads GAGVSQTPSNKVTEKGKYVELRCDPISGHTALYWYRQSLGQGPEFLIYFQGTGAADDSGLPNDRFFAVRPEGSVSTLKIQRTERGDSAVYLCASSSLAGGSQYFGPGTRLLVL.

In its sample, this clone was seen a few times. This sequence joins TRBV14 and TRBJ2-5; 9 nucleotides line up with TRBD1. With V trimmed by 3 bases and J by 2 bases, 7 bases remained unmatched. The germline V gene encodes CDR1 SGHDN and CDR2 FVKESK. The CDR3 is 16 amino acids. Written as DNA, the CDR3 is TGTGCCAGCAGCCAGCTTCCGGGACAGGGTCAAGAGACCCAGTACTTC. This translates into CASSQLPGQGQETQYF.

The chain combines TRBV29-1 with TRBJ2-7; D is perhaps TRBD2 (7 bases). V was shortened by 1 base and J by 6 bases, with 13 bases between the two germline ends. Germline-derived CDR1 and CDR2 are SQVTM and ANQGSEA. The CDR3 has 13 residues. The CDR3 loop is CSVEALGGLEQYF. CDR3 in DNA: TGCAGCGTTGAAGCTCTCGGGGGGCTCGAGCAGTACTTC.

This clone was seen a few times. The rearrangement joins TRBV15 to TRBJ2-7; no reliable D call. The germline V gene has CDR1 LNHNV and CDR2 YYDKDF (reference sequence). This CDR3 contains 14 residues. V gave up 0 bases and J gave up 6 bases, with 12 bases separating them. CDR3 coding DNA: TGTGCCACCAGCAGAGAACGGTTCCTAGGCGAGCAGTACTTC. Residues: CATSRERFLGEQYF.

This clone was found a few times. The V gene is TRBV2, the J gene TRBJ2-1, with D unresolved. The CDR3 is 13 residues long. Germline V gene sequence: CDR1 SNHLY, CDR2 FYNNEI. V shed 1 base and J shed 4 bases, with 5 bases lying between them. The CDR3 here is CASSEDGYNEQFF. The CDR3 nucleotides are TGTGCCAGCAGTGAAGACGGTTACAATGAGCAGTTCTTC. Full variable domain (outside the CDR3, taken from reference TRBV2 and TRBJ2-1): EPEVTQTPSHQVTQMGQEVILRCVPISNHLYFYWYRQILGQKVEFLVSFYNNEISEKSEIFDDQFSVERPDGSNFTLKIRSTKLEDSAMYFCASSEDGYNEQFFGPGTRLTVL.

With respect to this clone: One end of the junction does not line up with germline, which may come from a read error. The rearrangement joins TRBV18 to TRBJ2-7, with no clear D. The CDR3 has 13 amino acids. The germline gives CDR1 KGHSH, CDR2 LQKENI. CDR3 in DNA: TGTGCCAGCTCCCCACTATCTGCCTACGAGCAGTACTTC. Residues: CASSPLSAYEQYF.

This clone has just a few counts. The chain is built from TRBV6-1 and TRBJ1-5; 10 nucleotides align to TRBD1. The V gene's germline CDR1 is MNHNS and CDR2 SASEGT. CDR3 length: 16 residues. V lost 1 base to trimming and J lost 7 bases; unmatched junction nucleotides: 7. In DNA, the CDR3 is TGTGCCAGCAGTGAAGAGGGACAGGGGAAATACCAGCCCCAGCATTTT. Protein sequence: CASSEEGQGKYQPQHF.

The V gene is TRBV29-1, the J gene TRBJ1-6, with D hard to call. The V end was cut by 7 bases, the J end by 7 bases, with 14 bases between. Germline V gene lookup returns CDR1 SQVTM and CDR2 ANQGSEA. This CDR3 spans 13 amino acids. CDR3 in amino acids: CSALLGGNSPLHF. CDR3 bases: TGCAGCGCCCTGTTAGGCGGCAATTCACCCCTCCACTTT.

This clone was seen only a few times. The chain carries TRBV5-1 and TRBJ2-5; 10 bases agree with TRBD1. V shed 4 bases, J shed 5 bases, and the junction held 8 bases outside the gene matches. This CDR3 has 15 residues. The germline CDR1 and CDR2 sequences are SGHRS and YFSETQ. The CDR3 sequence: CASSEDRGRRETQYF. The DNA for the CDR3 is TGCGCCAGCAGCGAAGACAGGGGGCGCCGGGAGACCCAGTACTTC.